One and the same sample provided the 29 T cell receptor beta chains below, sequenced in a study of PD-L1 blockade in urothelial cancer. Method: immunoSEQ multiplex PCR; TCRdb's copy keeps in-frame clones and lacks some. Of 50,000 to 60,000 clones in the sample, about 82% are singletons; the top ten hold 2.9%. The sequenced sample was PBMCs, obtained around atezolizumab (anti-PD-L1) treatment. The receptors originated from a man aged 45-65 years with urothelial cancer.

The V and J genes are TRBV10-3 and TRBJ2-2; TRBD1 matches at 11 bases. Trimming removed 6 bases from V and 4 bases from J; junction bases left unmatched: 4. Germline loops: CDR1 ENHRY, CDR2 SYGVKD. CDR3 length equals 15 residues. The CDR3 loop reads CAIRTGQGGTGELFF. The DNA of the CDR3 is TGTGCCATCAGAACGGGACAGGGGGGCACCGGGGAGCTGTTTTTT.

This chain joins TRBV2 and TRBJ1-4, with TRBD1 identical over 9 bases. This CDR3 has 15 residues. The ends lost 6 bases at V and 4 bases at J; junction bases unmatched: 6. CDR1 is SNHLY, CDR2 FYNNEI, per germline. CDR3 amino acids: CASSLDRGVNEKLFF. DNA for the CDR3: TGTGCCAGCAGCTTAGACAGGGGGGTTAATGAAAAACTGTTTTTT.

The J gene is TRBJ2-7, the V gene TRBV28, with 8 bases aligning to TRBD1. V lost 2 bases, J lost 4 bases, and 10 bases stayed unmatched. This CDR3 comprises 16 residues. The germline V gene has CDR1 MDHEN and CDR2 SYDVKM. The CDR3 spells CASSLAGQGLQYEQYF. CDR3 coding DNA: TGTGCCAGCAGTTTAGCAGGACAGGGTCTTCAATACGAGCAGTACTTC.

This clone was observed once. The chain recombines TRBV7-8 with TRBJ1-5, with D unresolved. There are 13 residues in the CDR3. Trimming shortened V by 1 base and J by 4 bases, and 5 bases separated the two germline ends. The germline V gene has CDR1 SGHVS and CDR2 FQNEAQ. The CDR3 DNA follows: TGTGCCAGCAGCTTAGACCGGAATCAGCCCCAGCATTTT. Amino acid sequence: CASSLDRNQPQHF.

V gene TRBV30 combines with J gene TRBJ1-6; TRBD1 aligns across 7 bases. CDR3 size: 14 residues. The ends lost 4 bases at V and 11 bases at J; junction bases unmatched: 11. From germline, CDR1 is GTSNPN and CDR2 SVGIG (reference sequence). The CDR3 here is CAWTATGPEAPLHF. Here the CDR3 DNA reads TGTGCCTGGACCGCGACAGGGCCAGAAGCACCCCTCCACTTT.

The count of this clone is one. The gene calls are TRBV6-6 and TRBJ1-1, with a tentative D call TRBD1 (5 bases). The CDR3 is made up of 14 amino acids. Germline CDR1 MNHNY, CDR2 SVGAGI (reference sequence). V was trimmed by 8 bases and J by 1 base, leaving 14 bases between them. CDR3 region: CASVYWGPNTEAFF. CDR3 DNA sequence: TGTGCCAGCGTGTATTGGGGCCCGAACACTGAAGCTTTCTTT.

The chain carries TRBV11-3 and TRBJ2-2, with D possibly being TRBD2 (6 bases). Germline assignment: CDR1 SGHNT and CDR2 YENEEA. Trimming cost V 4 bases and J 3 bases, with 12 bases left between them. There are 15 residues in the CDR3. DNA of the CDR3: TGTGCCAGCAGCTCCCGGGAGCGTGACACCGGGGAGCTGTTTTTT. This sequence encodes CASSSRERDTGELFF.

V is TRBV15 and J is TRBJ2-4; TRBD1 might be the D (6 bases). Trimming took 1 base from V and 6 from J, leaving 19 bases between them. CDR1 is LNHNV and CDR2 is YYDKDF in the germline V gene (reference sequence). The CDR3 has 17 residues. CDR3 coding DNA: TGTGCCACCAGCAGAGGAACCTTTCAAACAGGGTCAAACATTCAGTACTTC. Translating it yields CATSRGTFQTGSNIQYF.

CDR3: CASSIQGSSYNEQFF. The CDR3 DNA sequence: TGCGCCAGCAGCATACAGGGGTCCTCCTACAATGAGCAGTTCTTC. The chain joins TRBV5-1 to TRBJ2-1; TRBD1 matches 7 bases. The trim removed 4 bases at V and 0 bases at J, leaving 4 bases unmatched. The CDR3 contains 15 residues. Germline-derived CDR1 and CDR2 are SGHRS and YFSETQ.

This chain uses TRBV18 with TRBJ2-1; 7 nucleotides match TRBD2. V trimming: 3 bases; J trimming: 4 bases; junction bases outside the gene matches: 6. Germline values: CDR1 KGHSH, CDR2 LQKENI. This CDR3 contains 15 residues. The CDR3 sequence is CASSPSAGVYNEQFF. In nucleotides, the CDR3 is TGTGCCAGCTCACCGTCCGCGGGGGTTTACAATGAGCAGTTCTTC.

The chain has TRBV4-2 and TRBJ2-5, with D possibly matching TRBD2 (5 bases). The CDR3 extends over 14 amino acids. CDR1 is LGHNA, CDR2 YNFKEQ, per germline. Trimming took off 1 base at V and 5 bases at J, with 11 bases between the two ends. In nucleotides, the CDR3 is TGTGCCAGCAGCCAAGGGTCTAGCCTGGAGACCCAGTACTTC. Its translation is CASSQGSSLETQYF.

The CDR3 DNA is TGTGCCAGCAGTGACTTCGGTGCGAAGCCCCAGCATTTT. Protein sequence: CASSDFGAKPQHF. This chain uses TRBV25-1 with TRBJ1-5; D call uncertain. From germline, CDR1 is MGHDK and CDR2 SYGVNS. The CDR3 is 13 amino acids. Trimming pared 3 bases from V and 8 bases from J, leaving 11 bases between.

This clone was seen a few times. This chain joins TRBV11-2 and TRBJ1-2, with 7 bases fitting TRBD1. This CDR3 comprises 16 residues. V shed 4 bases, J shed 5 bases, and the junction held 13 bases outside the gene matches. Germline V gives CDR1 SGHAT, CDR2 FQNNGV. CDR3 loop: CASSSTIPGQSYGYTF. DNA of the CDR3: TGTGCCAGCAGCTCGACAATCCCGGGACAGAGTTATGGCTACACCTTC.

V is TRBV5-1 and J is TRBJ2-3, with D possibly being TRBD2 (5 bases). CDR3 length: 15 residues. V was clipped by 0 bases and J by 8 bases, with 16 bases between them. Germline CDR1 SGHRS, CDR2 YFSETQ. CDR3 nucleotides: TGCGCCAGCAGCTTGGAGGACTTAAGTCGCGGTACGCAGTATTTT. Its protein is CASSLEDLSRGTQYF.

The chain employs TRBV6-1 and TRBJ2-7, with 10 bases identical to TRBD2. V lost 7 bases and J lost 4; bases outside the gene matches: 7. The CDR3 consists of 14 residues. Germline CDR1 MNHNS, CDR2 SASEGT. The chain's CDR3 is CASMGSGRGYEQYF. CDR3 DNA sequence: TGTGCCAGCATGGGAAGCGGGAGGGGGTACGAGCAGTACTTC.

The CDR3: CASSLLGGSYEQYF. DNA of the CDR3: TGTGCCAGCAGCTTGCTAGGGGGATCCTACGAGCAGTACTTC. The chain is built from TRBV5-6 and TRBJ2-7, with D perhaps matching TRBD1 (6 bases). Germline V lookup: CDR1 SGHDT, CDR2 YYEEEE. V was pared by 1 base and J by 1 base, with 9 bases between. The CDR3 is 14 amino acids.

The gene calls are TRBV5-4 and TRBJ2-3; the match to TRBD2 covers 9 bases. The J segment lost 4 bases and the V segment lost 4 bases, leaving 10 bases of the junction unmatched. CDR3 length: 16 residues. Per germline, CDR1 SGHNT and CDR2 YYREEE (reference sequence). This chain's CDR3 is CASSPRLAANSDTQYF. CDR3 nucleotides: TGTGCCAGCAGCCCCAGACTAGCGGCTAACTCAGATACGCAGTATTTT.

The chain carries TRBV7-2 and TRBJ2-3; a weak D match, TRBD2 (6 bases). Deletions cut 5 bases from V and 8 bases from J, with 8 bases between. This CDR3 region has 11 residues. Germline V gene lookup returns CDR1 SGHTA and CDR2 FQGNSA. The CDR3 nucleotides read TGTGCCAGCAGCCGAGCGGGTACGCAGTATTTT. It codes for CASSRAGTQYF. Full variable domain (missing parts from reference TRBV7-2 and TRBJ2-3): GAGVSQSPSNKVTEKGKDVELRCDPISGHTALYWYRQSLGQGLEFLIYFQGNSAPDKSGLPSDRFSAERTGGSVSTLTIQRTQQEDSAVYLCASSRAGTQYFGPGTRLTVL.

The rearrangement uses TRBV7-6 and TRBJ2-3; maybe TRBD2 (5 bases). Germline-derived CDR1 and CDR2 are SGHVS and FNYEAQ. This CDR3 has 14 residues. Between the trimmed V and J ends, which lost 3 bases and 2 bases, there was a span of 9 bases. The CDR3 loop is CASSFERFTDTQYF. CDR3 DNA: TGTGCCAGCAGCTTCGAGCGGTTCACAGATACGCAGTATTTT.

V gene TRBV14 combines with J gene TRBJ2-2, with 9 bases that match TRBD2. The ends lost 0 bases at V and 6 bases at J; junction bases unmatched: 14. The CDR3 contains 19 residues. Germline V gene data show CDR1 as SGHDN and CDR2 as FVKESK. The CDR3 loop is CASSQDEWGKREAAGELFF. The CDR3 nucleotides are TGTGCCAGCAGCCAAGATGAGTGGGGTAAGCGGGAGGCGGCCGGGGAGCTGTTTTTT.

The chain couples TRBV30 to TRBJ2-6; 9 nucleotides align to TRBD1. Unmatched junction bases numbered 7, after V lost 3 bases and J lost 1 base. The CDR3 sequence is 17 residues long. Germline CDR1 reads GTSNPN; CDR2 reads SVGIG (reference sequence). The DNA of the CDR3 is TGTGCCTGGAGGATAGACAGGGGGAGATCTGGGGCCAACGTCCTGACTTTC. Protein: CAWRIDRGRSGANVLTF.

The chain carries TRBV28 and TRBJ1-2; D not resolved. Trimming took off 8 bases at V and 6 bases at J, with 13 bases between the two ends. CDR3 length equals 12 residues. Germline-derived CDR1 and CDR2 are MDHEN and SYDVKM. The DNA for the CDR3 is TGTGCCAGCGGGCCCCTGACGGATGGCTACACCTTC. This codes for CASGPLTDGYTF.

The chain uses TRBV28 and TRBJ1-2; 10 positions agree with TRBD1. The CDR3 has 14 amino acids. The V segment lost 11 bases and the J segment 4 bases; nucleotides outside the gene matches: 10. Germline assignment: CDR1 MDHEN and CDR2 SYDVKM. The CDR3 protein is CAVPGTGEVYGYTF. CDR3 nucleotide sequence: TGTGCCGTTCCCGGGACAGGGGAAGTCTATGGCTACACCTTC.

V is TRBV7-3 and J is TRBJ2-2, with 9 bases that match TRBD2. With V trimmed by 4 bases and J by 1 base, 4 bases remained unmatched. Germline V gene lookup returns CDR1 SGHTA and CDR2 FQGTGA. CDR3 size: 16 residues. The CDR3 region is CASSSRTSVNTGELFF. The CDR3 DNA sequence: TGTGCCAGCAGCTCCCGGACTAGCGTGAACACCGGGGAGCTGTTTTTT.

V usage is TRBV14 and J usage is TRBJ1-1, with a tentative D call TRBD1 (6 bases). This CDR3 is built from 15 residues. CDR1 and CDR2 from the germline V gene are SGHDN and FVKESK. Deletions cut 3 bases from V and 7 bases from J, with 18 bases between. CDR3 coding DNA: TGTGCCAGCAGCCAGGCCGGGACACCTCGGAGTGAAGCTTTCTTT. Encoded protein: CASSQAGTPRSEAFF.

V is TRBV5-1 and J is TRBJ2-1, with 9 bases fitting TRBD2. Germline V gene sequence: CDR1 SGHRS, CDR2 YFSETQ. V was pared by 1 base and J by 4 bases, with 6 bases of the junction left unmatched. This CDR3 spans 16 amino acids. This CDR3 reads CASSLTVAGAYNEQFF. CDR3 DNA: TGCGCCAGCAGCTTGACCGTAGCGGGAGCTTACAATGAGCAGTTCTTC.

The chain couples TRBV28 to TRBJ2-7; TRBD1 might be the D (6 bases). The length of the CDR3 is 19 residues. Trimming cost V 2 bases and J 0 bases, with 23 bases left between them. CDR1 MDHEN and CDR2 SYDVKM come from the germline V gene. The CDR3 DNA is TGTGCCAGCAGTTTAATGGACAGCTCCATCCCAACTAACTCCTACGAGCAGTACTTC. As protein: CASSLMDSSIPTNSYEQYF. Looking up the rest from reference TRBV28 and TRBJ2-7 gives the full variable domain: DVKVTQSSRYLVKRTGEKVFLECVQDMDHENMFWYRQDPGLGLRLIYFSYDVKMKEKGDIPEGYSVSREKKERFSLILESASTNQTSMYLCASSLMDSSIPTNSYEQYFGPGTRLTVT.

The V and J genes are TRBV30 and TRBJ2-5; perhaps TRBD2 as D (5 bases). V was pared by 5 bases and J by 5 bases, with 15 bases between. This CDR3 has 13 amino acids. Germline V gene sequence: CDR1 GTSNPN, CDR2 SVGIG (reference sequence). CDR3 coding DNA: TGTGCCTGGGGGGAGATGGTTGGTGAGACCCAGTACTTC. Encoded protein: CAWGEMVGETQYF.

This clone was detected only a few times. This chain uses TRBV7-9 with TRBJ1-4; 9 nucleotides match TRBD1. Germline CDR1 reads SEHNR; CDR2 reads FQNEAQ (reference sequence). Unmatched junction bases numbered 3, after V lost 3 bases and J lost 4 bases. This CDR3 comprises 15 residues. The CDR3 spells CASSFGQGNNEKLFF. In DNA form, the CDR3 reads TGTGCCAGCAGCTTTGGACAGGGGAATAATGAAAAACTGTTTTTT.